This TCR beta chain originates from a study of T cell repertoires in cytomegalovirus infection (dated by TCRdb to the late 2010s). In the study overall: The peptide stimulations were aimed at well-studied HLA-B-restricted epitopes as well as recently identified HLA-C-restricted CMV epitopes, whose presentation resists viral immunomodulation. Because public TCR beta signatures pointed to carriage of CMV infection together with the matching HLA type, the HLA type of each donor mattered for the analysis.

The CDR3 measures 14 amino acids from cysteine to phenylalanine. CDR3 DNA is the only sequence kept; it has 42 bases, read in frame from the first base. CDR1 SGHDT and CDR2 YYEEEE are derived from the germline V gene. Trimming removed 5 bases from V and 4 bases from J; the gene matches leave 8 bases unexplained. The sequencing machine was an Illumina HiSeq 1500. Using fastp trimming at Q25 and MiXCR clonotype assembly, TCRdb reanalyzed the public sequencing data and kept in-frame beta chains. Each CDR3 protein appears once, grouped with its most common genes and DNA. The sample data list fewer than 850,000 distinct CDR3 sequences, and under 35% of these were observed just once. Of the sample, 13% falls within the top ten clones. What the study reported, not specific to this receptor: The ex vivo response was dominated by HLA-C-restricted CMV-specific TCR beta clonotypes, which also provided the single most frequent clonotype in two of eight donors. In both this cohort and an independent cohort of 350 or so donors, the cumulative frequency of public TCR beta family members distinguished carriers of CMV infection plus the relevant HLA type.

To note about this clonotype: It lacks a known antigen. Base qualities are missing; no much larger clone stands one base away.

Explained via the paper, the treatment or condition label denotes: in vitro stimulation with specific CMV peptide epitopes to enrich CMV-specific T cells. The source of this sequence is a human donor in good health (CMV status not recorded). Some clones in this sample may be carry-over from other donors' samples. The V gene is TRBV5-6 and the J gene is TRBJ2-5, with 7 bases aligning to TRBD1. The starting material was cultured CD8+ T cells from PBMCs, obtained from culture after CMV antigen stimulation. The sequenced DNA is TGTGCCAGCAGTTCATCGACAGGGACAGAGACCCAGTACTTC. Translated, it reads CASSSSTGTETQYF.